The 14 T cell receptor beta chains listed next were all sequenced from one sample in a study of shared clonotypes between healthy human individuals. Sequenced by immunoSEQ multiplex PCR; TCRdb stores in-frame clones only, minus some. The sample has about 2,100,000 clones; just over 90% are singletons. CD45RO-negative CD8 cells positively selected for CCR7 made up the naive population, which excluded terminally differentiated effector memory CD45RA+ cells. The sequencing input was naive CD8+ T cells from PBMCs. All receptors come from a man aged 18 to 30 in good health. Some clones in this sample may be carry-over from other donors' samples.

About this clone: This specimen includes other DNA sequences encoding the same CDR3. The chain links TRBV9 to TRBJ2-1, with TRBD2 matching 12 bases. Germline lookup yields CDR1 SGDLS and CDR2 YYNGEE. J was trimmed by 7 bases and V by 4 bases; bases with no gene match: 6. CDR3 length equals 15 residues. DNA for the CDR3: TGTGCCAGCAGCCTAGGGACTAGCGGGCGAAATGAGCAGTTCTTC. As protein: CASSLGTSGRNEQFF.

The chain carries TRBV19 and TRBJ1-1, with D perhaps TRBD1 (6 bases). The V and J ends lost 7 bases and 0 bases respectively, with 15 bases between them. The CDR3 spans 15 residues. CDR1 LNHDA and CDR2 SQIVND come from the germline V gene (reference sequence). For the CDR3, the DNA is TGTGCCAGTAAGTGGGGGGGCCCATTGAACACTGAAGCTTTCTTT. It codes for CASKWGGPLNTEAFF.

The chain uses TRBV5-1 and TRBJ1-2, with unresolved D. This CDR3 is 18 amino acids long. CDR1 is SGHRS, CDR2 YFSETQ, per germline. The V end was cut by 1 base, the J end by 2 bases, with 21 bases between. The CDR3 region has the DNA TGCGCCAGCAGCTTGAGCCTCGATGGAGGCAAAGAGAACTATGGCTACACCTTC. It yields the protein CASSLSLDGGKENYGYTF.

As concerns this clone: Other DNA sequences in the sample encode the same CDR3. This rearrangement joins TRBV4-3 to TRBJ2-1, with D possibly being TRBD2 (5 bases). In germline, CDR1 is LGHNA, CDR2 YSLEER. This CDR3 comprises 16 residues. V lost 0 bases, J lost 0 bases, and 9 bases lay in between. The CDR3 here is CASSQDGLSSYNEQFF. DNA for the CDR3: TGCGCCAGCAGCCAAGACGGACTGAGCTCCTACAATGAGCAGTTCTTC.

This sequence joins TRBV27 and TRBJ2-7; D is ambiguous. Germline CDR1 is MNHEY and CDR2 is SMNVEV (reference sequence). V shed 4 bases and J shed 2 bases, with 12 bases lying between them. The CDR3 spans 14 residues. The CDR3 bases are TGTGCCAGCAGTTATTGGCGAAGACCCTACGAGCAGTACTTC. Protein product: CASSYWRRPYEQYF.

The chain is built from TRBV30 and TRBJ2-7; tentative D call: TRBD1 (5 bases). CDR1 and CDR2 (germline): GTSNPN, SVGIG (reference sequence). This CDR3 contains 15 residues. V lost 2 bases, J lost 4 bases, and 18 bases lay in between. CDR3 in amino acids: CAWSLTSGAGYEQYF. In DNA, the CDR3 is TGTGCCTGGAGTCTCACGAGTGGGGCTGGGTACGAGCAGTACTTC.

The chain employs TRBV7-9 and TRBJ1-4; possibly TRBD1 for D (5 bases). The CDR3 totals 16 residues. The V and J ends lost 1 base and 0 bases respectively, with 9 bases between them. In germline, CDR1 is SEHNR, CDR2 FQNEAQ (reference sequence). CDR3 region: CASSLGQYATNEKLFF. The CDR3 DNA follows: TGTGCCAGCAGCTTAGGACAGTATGCAACTAATGAAAAACTGTTTTTT. Full variable domain (missing parts from reference TRBV7-9 and TRBJ1-4): DTGVSQNPRHKITKRGQNVTFRCDPISEHNRLYWYRQTLGQGPEFLTYFQNEAQLEKSRLLSDRFSAERPKGSFSTLEIQRTEQGDSAMYLCASSLGQYATNEKLFFGSGTQLSVL.

The chain combines TRBV4-2 with TRBJ1-5, with a tentative D call TRBD1 (5 bases). Germline CDR1 is LGHNA and CDR2 is YNFKEQ. V was shortened by 4 bases and J by 3 bases, with 13 bases between the two germline ends. This CDR3 comprises 15 residues. In nucleotides, the CDR3 is TGTGCCAGCAGCCCCTGGGGGAGCAACAATCAGCCCCAGCATTTT. Its protein is CASSPWGSNNQPQHF.

The rearrangement uses TRBV6-6 and TRBJ2-2; tentative D call: TRBD1 (6 bases). Trimming removed 5 bases at V and 5 bases at J, with 18 bases between. This CDR3 has 16 amino acids. CDR1 is MNHNY, CDR2 SVGAGI, per germline (reference sequence). The CDR3 sequence is CASSHHREVGTGELFF. The CDR3 DNA sequence: TGTGCCAGCAGTCACCACAGGGAAGTGGGAACCGGGGAGCTGTTTTTT.

V and J are TRBV13 and TRBJ2-2; D is unresolved. The CDR3 spans 14 residues. Germline CDR1 PRHDT, CDR2 FYEKMQ (reference sequence). V dropped 7 bases and J dropped 2 bases, with 11 bases sitting between them. The CDR3 here is CASTGRYNTGELFF. The CDR3 coding sequence is TGTGCCAGCACTGGGCGATATAACACCGGGGAGCTGTTTTTT.

This sequence joins TRBV5-6 and TRBJ1-2; TRBD1 aligns across 9 bases. The V gene's germline CDR1 is SGHDT and CDR2 YYEEEE. CDR3 length equals 17 residues. With V trimmed by 1 base and J by 5 bases, 12 bases remained unmatched. This CDR3 reads CASSLRDREWIFYGYTF. In DNA form, the CDR3 reads TGTGCCAGCAGCTTGAGGGACAGGGAATGGATTTTTTATGGCTACACCTTC.

Turning to this clone: The junction shows a germline mismatch at one end, possibly a read error. Other DNA sequences in this sample translate to the same CDR3. The rearrangement links TRBV5-1 to TRBJ2-2, with D uncertain. CDR3 length: 14 amino acids. Germline loops: CDR1 SGHRS, CDR2 YFSETQ. CDR3 in DNA: TGCGCCAGTAGCTTCAGGTCGCGCACCGGGGAGCTGTTTTTT. Translation gives CASSFRSRTGELFF. Full variable domain (rest looked up from reference TRBV5-1 and TRBJ2-2): KAGVTQTPRYLIKTRGQQVTLSCSPISGHRSVSWYQQTPGQGLQFLFEYFSETQRNKGNFPGRFSGRQFSNSRSEMNVSTLELGDSALYLCASSFRSRTGELFFGEGSRLTVL.

The genes are TRBV6-1 and TRBJ2-7; D not resolved. Germline loops: CDR1 MNHNS, CDR2 SASEGT. Trimming took 5 bases from V and 0 from J, leaving 14 bases between them. This CDR3 spans 15 amino acids. For the CDR3, the DNA is TGTGCCAGCAGTCCACCGAGTAGGAGCTCCTACGAGCAGTACTTC. Protein sequence: CASSPPSRSSYEQYF.

The J gene is TRBJ2-7, the V gene TRBV7-3; D might be TRBD1 (6 bases). The length of the CDR3 is 14 residues. Germline loops: CDR1 SGHTA, CDR2 FQGTGA. V lost 1 base to trimming and J lost 5 bases, with 12 bases between them. Here the CDR3 reads CASSLMGASHEQYF. The CDR3 DNA sequence: TGTGCCAGCAGCTTAATGGGGGCCAGCCACGAGCAGTACTTC.